Presented here are 17 T cell receptor beta chains from one specimen sequenced in a study of cytomegalovirus exposure and HLA in healthy donors (dated by TCRdb to the late 2010s). To prepare the library, the immunoSEQ multiplex PCR assay was applied. For the multiplex PCR, a mixture combining 60 forward primers for TCR Vbeta segments and 13 reverse primers for TCR Jbeta segments was used. TCRdb obtained this table from immuneACCESS and retained in-frame rearrangements with V and J assigned. These tables miss some clones; where compared with another copy, unresolved V genes account for less than half of the shortfall, and the remainder is unexplained. The table for this sample lists more than 200,000 clones; less than 80% of them were counted only once. The ten largest clones capture under 0.25% of the sample. Source material: PBMCs. These receptors all stem from a girl aged 2-10 years in good health and CMV-seronegative.

This chain connects TRBV9 to TRBJ1-6; 11 bases match TRBD1. Per germline, CDR1 SGDLS and CDR2 YYNGEE. With V trimmed by 3 bases and J by 4 bases, 3 bases remained unmatched. This CDR3 spans 16 amino acids. The CDR3 is CASSEGTGGYNSPLHF. The CDR3 DNA reads TGTGCCAGCAGCGAGGGGACAGGGGGTTATAATTCACCCCTCCACTTT.

The chain combines TRBV7-6 with TRBJ2-1, with D tentatively TRBD2 (5 bases). The CDR3 loop spans 16 amino acids. Trimming cost V 2 bases and J 7 bases, with 18 bases left between them. Germline V gives CDR1 SGHVS, CDR2 FNYEAQ. In nucleotides, the CDR3 is TGTGCCAGCAGCTTAAAGTCAGCGGAGCCCTTTAATGAGCAGTTCTTC. This translates into CASSLKSAEPFNEQFF.

The rearrangement links TRBV30 to TRBJ1-2, with TRBD1 as a possible D gene (6 bases). V was clipped by 3 bases and J by 6 bases, with 14 bases between them. The CDR3 sequence is 13 residues long. Looked up from germline, CDR1 is GTSNPN and CDR2 is SVGIG (reference sequence). CDR3 nucleotide sequence: TGTGCCTGGAGCGTTACAGGGAAGGATGGCTACACCTTC. Its protein product is CAWSVTGKDGYTF.

The rearrangement links TRBV7-9 to TRBJ1-4, with D perhaps TRBD1 (6 bases). CDR1 and CDR2 (germline): SEHNR, FQNEAQ (reference sequence). V lost 5 bases, J lost 0 bases, and 19 bases lay in between. CDR3 length: 18 amino acids. The CDR3: CASSPFPTGPTTNEKLFF. In DNA form, the CDR3 reads TGTGCCAGCAGCCCTTTTCCGACAGGCCCCACAACTAATGAAAAACTGTTTTTT.

This chain links TRBV10-1 with TRBJ2-3; 13 nucleotides match TRBD2. Trimming at V came to 8 bases and at J to 6 bases, leaving 11 bases not matched to a gene. The V gene's germline CDR1 is WNHNN and CDR2 SYGVQD (reference sequence). CDR3 size: 16 residues. CDR3 protein: CASGLGLAGSMDTQYF. DNA for the CDR3: TGCGCCAGCGGACTGGGACTAGCGGGGTCCATGGATACGCAGTATTTT.

This chain links TRBV25-1 with TRBJ2-7; 7 bases agree with TRBD2. The CDR3 runs 14 residues. V dropped 3 bases and J dropped 3; count of bases not matched to a gene: 5. Germline V lookup: CDR1 MGHDK, CDR2 SYGVNS. This chain's CDR3 is CASSEGGGFYEQYF. The CDR3 coding sequence is TGTGCCAGCAGTGAGGGGGGGGGATTCTACGAGCAGTACTTC.

The chain links TRBV5-6 to TRBJ2-7; 11 bases match TRBD1. The V and J ends lost 4 bases and 7 bases, in that order; junction bases with no gene match: 7. The germline CDR1 and CDR2 sequences are SGHDT and YYEEEE. The CDR3 extends over 14 amino acids. CDR3 sequence: CASSPGQGAREQYF. The CDR3 nucleotides read TGTGCCAGCAGCCCCGGACAGGGGGCGCGGGAGCAGTACTTC.

The chain uses TRBV7-9 and TRBJ1-1, with D possibly being TRBD1 (5 bases). Trimming took 3 bases from V and 5 from J, leaving 10 bases between them. The V gene's germline CDR1 is SEHNR and CDR2 FQNEAQ (reference sequence). The CDR3 length is 13 residues. The DNA for the CDR3 is TGTGCCAGCAGCTTTGGGGACTTAACTGAAGCTTTCTTT. The encoded protein is CASSFGDLTEAFF.

The chain has TRBV19 and TRBJ2-3; weak D call: TRBD2 (6 bases). Germline lookup yields CDR1 LNHDA and CDR2 SQIVND (reference sequence). V lost 6 bases, J lost 1 base, and 11 bases lay in between. CDR3 size: 14 residues. The CDR3 protein is CASRWASGTDTQYF. CDR3 in DNA: TGTGCCAGTAGGTGGGCTAGCGGCACAGATACGCAGTATTTT.

The chain combines TRBV2 with TRBJ1-2; D gene uncertain. CDR1 and CDR2 (germline): SNHLY, FYNNEI. Trimming removed 5 bases at V and 6 bases at J, with 10 bases between. The CDR3 is 12 amino acids. CDR3 residues: CASSSETHGYTF. CDR3 in DNA: TGTGCCAGCAGTTCTGAAACACATGGCTACACCTTC.

The chain links TRBV20-1 to TRBJ2-7; D unclear. The germline gives CDR1 DFQATT, CDR2 SNEGSKA (reference sequence). V was shortened by 4 bases and J by 3 bases, with 7 bases between the two germline ends. The CDR3 length is 11 residues. In DNA, the CDR3 is TGCAGTGCTAATACTCACTACGAGCAGTACTTC. This translates into CSANTHYEQYF.

There are a few counts of this clone. The chain recombines TRBV5-1 with TRBJ1-1; 10 bases are a match to TRBD1. This CDR3 region has 16 residues. Trimming cost V 4 bases and J 6 bases; bases outside gene matches: 12. In germline, CDR1 is SGHRS, CDR2 YFSETQ. As DNA, the CDR3 is TGCGCCAGCAGCCCGGGGAGACAGGGGGCTTTCGCTGAAGCTTTCTTT. This encodes CASSPGRQGAFAEAFF.

The chain combines TRBV27 with TRBJ2-1; 13 bases are a match to TRBD2. The V and J ends lost 10 bases and 3 bases, in that order; junction bases with no gene match: 12. This CDR3 has 17 amino acids. CDR1 is MNHEY and CDR2 is SMNVEV in the germline V gene (reference sequence). CDR3 nucleotides: TGTGCCACCAAGTTGACTAGCGGGAGGCACCTCTACAATGAGCAGTTCTTC. Its translation is CATKLTSGRHLYNEQFF.

The chain recombines TRBV15 with TRBJ2-3; no reliable D call. Trimming left V 1 base short and J 2 bases short, with 13 bases between. This CDR3 comprises 16 residues. Germline CDR1 is LNHNV and CDR2 is YYDKDF (reference sequence). In DNA form, the CDR3 reads TGTGCCACCAGCAGAGGAACTTCCCCTCACACAGATACGCAGTATTTT. Translation gives CATSRGTSPHTDTQYF.

The chain uses TRBV4-1 and TRBJ1-2, with unresolved D. Trimming shortened V by 0 bases and J by 0 bases, and 8 bases separated the two germline ends. The CDR3 covers 15 residues. Germline lookup yields CDR1 MGHRA and CDR2 YSYEKL. CDR3 DNA: TGCGCCAGCAGCCAAGATGGCCAGACTAACTATGGCTACACCTTC. Translation gives CASSQDGQTNYGYTF.

A note on this clone: The CDR3 does not end in the conserved phenylalanine or tryptophan, so this is likely a read error. The chain combines TRBV5-1 with TRBJ2-7, with TRBD2 as a possible D gene (5 bases). The CDR3 contains 13 residues. V gave up 4 bases and J gave up 2 bases, with 10 bases separating them. Germline lookup yields CDR1 SGHRS and CDR2 YFSETQ. The CDR3 nucleotides read TGCGCCAGCAGCCTCTCGGGAACCTACGAGCAGTACCTC. It codes for CASSLSGTYEQYL.

This chain connects TRBV6-6 to TRBJ2-1, with TRBD2 identical over 8 bases. Germline values: CDR1 MNHNY, CDR2 SVGAGI (reference sequence). This CDR3 spans 14 amino acids. After removal of 7 bases from V and 2 bases from J, the junction contained 4 bases not matched to a gene. The DNA of the CDR3 is TGTGCCAGCACCTTTAGCGGGGCCTACAATGAGCAGTTCTTC. Encoded protein: CASTFSGAYNEQFF.